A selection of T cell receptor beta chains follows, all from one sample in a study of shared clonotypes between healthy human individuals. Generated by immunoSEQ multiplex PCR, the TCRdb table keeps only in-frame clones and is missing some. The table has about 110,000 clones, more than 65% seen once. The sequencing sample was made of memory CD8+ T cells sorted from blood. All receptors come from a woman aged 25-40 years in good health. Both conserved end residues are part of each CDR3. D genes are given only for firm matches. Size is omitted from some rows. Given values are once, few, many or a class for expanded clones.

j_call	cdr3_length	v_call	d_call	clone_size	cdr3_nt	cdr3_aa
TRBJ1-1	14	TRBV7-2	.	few	TGTGCCAGCAGCTTATCGCAGGGGCGGACTGAAGCTTTCTTT	CASSLSQGRTEAFF
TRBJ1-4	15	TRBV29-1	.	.	TGCAGCGTTGAAGATCGGGGGCCAACTAATGAAAAACTGTTTTTT	CSVEDRGPTNEKLFF
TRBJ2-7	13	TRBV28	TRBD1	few	TGTGCCAGCAGGGGGACAGGCGCCTACGAGCAGTACTTC	CASRGTGAYEQYF
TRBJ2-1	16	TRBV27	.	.	TGTGCCAGCAGTTTAAGTTGCGGTTGTAGTCGGAATGAGCAGTTCTTC	CASSLSCGCSRNEQFF
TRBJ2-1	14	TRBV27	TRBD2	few	TGTGCCAGCAGTTCGGGACTAGCGGCCCAAGAGCAGTTCTTC	CASSSGLAAQEQFF
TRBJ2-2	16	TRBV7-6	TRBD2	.	TGTGCCAGCAGCCAAAAGACTAGCAAAAACACCGGGGAGCTGTTTTTT	CASSQKTSKNTGELFF
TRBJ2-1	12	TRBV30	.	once	TGTGCCTGGAGTATCCAGGGTGATGAGCAGTTCTTC	CAWSIQGDEQFF
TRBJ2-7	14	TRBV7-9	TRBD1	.	TGTGCCAGCAGCTTCCGGGACAGGATACACGAGCAGTACTTC	CASSFRDRIHEQYF
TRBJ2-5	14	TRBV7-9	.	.	TGTGCCAGCAGCTACCGCATAGAGCAAGAGACCCAGTACTTC	CASSYRIEQETQYF
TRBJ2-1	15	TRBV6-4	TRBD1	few	TGTGCCAGCAGTGACGGGACAGGGGACTACAATGAGCAGTTCTTC	CASSDGTGDYNEQFF
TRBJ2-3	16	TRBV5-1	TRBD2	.	TGCGCCAGCAGCACCGGGGAGGGCCTGAGGGCAGATACGCAGTATTTT	CASSTGEGLRADTQYF
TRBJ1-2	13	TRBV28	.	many	TGTGCCAGCAGTTTCCCGACAAGCTATGGCTACACCTTC	CASSFPTSYGYTF
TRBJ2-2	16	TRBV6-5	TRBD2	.	TGTGCCAGCAGTTACCAGACTAGCGGGAGGGCTGGGGAGCTGTTTTTT	CASSYQTSGRAGELFF
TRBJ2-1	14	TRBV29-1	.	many	TGCAGCGTTGAAGCCTGGGTTGGGGGGAATGAGCAGTTCTTC	CSVEAWVGGNEQFF
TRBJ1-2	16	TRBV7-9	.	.	TGTGCCAGCAGCTCGACCGGGGGTCTAGCTAACTATGGCTACACCTTC	CASSSTGGLANYGYTF
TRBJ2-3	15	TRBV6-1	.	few	TGTGCCAGCAGCGAAGGGGCCACCGGCACAGATACGCAGTATTTT	CASSEGATGTDTQYF
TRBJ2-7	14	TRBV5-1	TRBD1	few	TGCGCCAGCAGCCTTCAGGGGGTGGGCTACGAGCAGTACTTC	CASSLQGVGYEQYF
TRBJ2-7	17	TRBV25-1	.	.	TGTGCCAGCAGTGAAGGAGAAGGGACAGACGGGAGCTACGAGCAGTACTTC	CASSEGEGTDGSYEQYF
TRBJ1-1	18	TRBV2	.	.	TGTGCCAGCAGTGAAGCCAAGGACCAGCAGCGTTTTGTAACTGAAGCTTTCTTT	CASSEAKDQQRFVTEAFF
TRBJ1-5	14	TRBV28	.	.	TGTGCCAGCAGCGACTTAGGGGAGATACAGCCCCAGCATTTT	CASSDLGEIQPQHF
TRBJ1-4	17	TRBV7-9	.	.	TGTGCCAGCAGCTTACCCCCAGGACACACACGGGATGAAAAACTGTTTTTT	CASSLPPGHTRDEKLFF
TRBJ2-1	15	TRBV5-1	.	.	TGCGCCAGCAGCGCAACATCTCCCGAATACAATGAGCAGTTCTTC	CASSATSPEYNEQFF
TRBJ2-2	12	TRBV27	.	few	TGTGCCAGCAGTTTAATTCCCGGGGAGCTGTTTTTT	CASSLIPGELFF
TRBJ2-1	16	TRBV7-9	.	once	TGTGCCAGCAGCTTATCCCCAGCGATCTCCTACAATGAGCAGTTCTTC	CASSLSPAISYNEQFF
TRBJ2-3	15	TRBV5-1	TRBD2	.	TGCGCCTGTCGGCTTGGCGGGAGAATCCCAGATACGCAGTATTTT	CACRLGGRIPDTQYF
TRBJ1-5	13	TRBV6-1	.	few	TGTGCCAGCAAACAGGGCGAGAGTCAGCCCCAGCATTTT	CASKQGESQPQHF
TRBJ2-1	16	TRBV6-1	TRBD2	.	TGTGCCAGCAGTGACCTGAGTGGGAGGGCAATTGATGAGCAGTTCTTC	CASSDLSGRAIDEQFF
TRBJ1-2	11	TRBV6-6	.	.	TGTGCCAGCCCAGGTCCTTATGGCTACACCTTC	CASPGPYGYTF
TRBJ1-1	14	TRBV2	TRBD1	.	TGTGCCAGCTGGACAGGGCAGGGGAACACTGAAGCTTTCTTT	CASWTGQGNTEAFF
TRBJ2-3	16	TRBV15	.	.	TGTGCCACCAGCAGAGCTATAGGTTTTGGCCCAGATACGCAGTATTTT	CATSRAIGFGPDTQYF
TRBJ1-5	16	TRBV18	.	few	TGTGCCAGCTCACCAAAGGCAGGGATGGACAATCAGCCCCAGCATTTT	CASSPKAGMDNQPQHF
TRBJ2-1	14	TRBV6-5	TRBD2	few	TGTGCCAGCAGCCCCGTAGCGGGGGCTGATGAGCAGTTCTTC	CASSPVAGADEQFF
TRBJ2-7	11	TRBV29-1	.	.	TGCAGCAGCAAAGAGGGGTACGAGCAGTACTTC	CSSKEGYEQYF
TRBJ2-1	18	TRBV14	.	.	TGTGCCAGCAGCCAAGATATTGGTAACAGCTGGGGTAACAATGAGCAGTTCTTC	CASSQDIGNSWGNNEQFF
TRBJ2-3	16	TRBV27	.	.	TGTGCCAGCAGTCACGGGGGGCGCGAGGGGACAGATACGCAGTATTTT	CASSHGGREGTDTQYF
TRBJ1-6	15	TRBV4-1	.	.	TGCGCCAGCAGCCAAGATCGAGCCAGGGCGTCACCCCTCCACTTT	CASSQDRARASPLHF
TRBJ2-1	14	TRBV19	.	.	TGTGCCAGTAGTAGGGAGAGCTCCTACAATGAGCAGTTCTTC	CASSRESSYNEQFF
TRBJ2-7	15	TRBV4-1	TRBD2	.	TGCGCCAGCAGCCACTGGACTAGCGGTACCTACGAGCAGTACTTC	CASSHWTSGTYEQYF
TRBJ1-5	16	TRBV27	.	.	TGTGCCAGCAGTTTAGACAGCACAGGGTTAGGACAGCCCCAGCATTTT	CASSLDSTGLGQPQHF
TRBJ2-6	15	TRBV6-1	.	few	TGTGCCAGCAGTGAACAGGACTCTGGGGCCAACGTCCTGACTTTC	CASSEQDSGANVLTF
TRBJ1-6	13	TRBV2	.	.	TGTGCCAGCAGTGTAACCTTCAATTCACCCCTCCACTTT	CASSVTFNSPLHF
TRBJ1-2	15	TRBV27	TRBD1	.	TGTGCCAGCAGTCCCCGGACAGGGATATTCGTTGGCTACACCTTC	CASSPRTGIFVGYTF
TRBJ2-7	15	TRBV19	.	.	TGTGCCAACTACCCCCGAGGGGCCGCGCCATACGAGCAGTACTTC	CANYPRGAAPYEQYF
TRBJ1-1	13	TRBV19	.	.	TGTGCCAGTGGGGTGGACAAAGGCACTGAAGCTTTCTTT	CASGVDKGTEAFF
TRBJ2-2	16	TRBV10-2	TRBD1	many	TGCGCCAGCAGAAGGGACAGGAACGCGAACACCGGGGAGCTGTTTTTT	CASRRDRNANTGELFF
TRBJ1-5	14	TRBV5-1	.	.	TGCGCCAGCAGCTTGGAAGGGGGAGGTCAGCCCCAGCATTTT	CASSLEGGGQPQHF
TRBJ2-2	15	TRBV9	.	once	TGTGCCAGCAGCTACGACTACCATACGGCCGGGGAGCTGTTTTTT	CASSYDYHTAGELFF
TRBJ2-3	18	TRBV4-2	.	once	TGTGCCAGCAGCCAAGATGGACCAGCCTCCTCTAGCACAGATACGCAGTATTTT	CASSQDGPASSSTDTQYF
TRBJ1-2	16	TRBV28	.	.	TGTGCCAGCCGCCGCGGGAGGGGCCGAATCCCCGACCAACACACCTTC	CASRRGRGRIPDQHTF
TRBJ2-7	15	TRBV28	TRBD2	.	TGTGCCAGCAGTTTAGCGGGAGGCCCACCCTACGAGCAGTACTTC	CASSLAGGPPYEQYF
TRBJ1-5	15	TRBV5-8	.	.	TGTGCCAGCAGCCGACAGTCGGGGATCCTTCAGCCCCAGCATTTT	CASSRQSGILQPQHF
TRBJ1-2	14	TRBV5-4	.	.	TGTGCCAGCAGCCAAGAAGATTGGTATGATGGCTACACCTTC	CASSQEDWYDGYTF
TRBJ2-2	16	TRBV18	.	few	TGTGCCAGCTCACCAAAACCGGGACAGAACACCGGGGAGCTGTTTTTT	CASSPKPGQNTGELFF
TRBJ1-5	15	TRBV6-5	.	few	TGTGCCAGCAGTCTCTCGCAGGGAGGCAATCAGCCCCAGCATTTT	CASSLSQGGNQPQHF
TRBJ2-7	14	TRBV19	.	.	TGTGCCAGTAGTATCCCGGGATCTTATTACGAGCAGTACTTC	CASSIPGSYYEQYF